Listed below are T cell receptor beta chains from one sample, sequenced in a study of blood T cells in healthy people across ages. TCRdb independently ran MiXCR on the 5' RACE reads; one entry per CDR3 protein. The table lists about 1.4 million distinct CDR3 sequences, 59% of them singletons. The sequencing sample was made of blood. These TCRs come from a man aged 18 to 29 in good health. CDR3s include the opening cysteine and the closing phenylalanine or tryptophan. D genes are given only for firm matches. Expanded clones are given a class, and other clones once, few, many or no size at all.

D: .; J: TRBJ2-4; size: .; V: TRBV2; DNA: TGTGCCAGCAGCGGTCCCGGGCAGTACTTC; CDR3: CASSGPGQYF
D: TRBD1; J: TRBJ1-2; size: .; V: TRBV24-1; DNA: TGTGCCACTGGGGCCGGACAGGATGATGGCTACACCTTC; CDR3: CATGAGQDDGYTF
D: .; J: TRBJ2-7; size: .; V: TRBV27; DNA: TGTGCCAGCAGTCCCGCCGGGTCATACTCCTACGAGCAGTACTTC; CDR3: CASSPAGSYSYEQYF
D: .; J: TRBJ2-3; size: .; V: TRBV4-3; DNA: TGCGCCAGCAGCCCCCGTAGCACACTAGAGACAGATACGCAGTATTTT; CDR3: CASSPRSTLETDTQYF
D: TRBD2; J: TRBJ2-1; size: .; V: TRBV5-1; DNA: TGCGCCAGCAGTCATAGCGGGGTAATACAAGAGACCCAGTTCTTC; CDR3: CASSHSGVIQETQFF
D: .; J: TRBJ2-5; size: .; V: TRBV3-1; DNA: TGTGCCAGCAGCCAGCAGTCCCAAGAGACCCAGTACTTC; CDR3: CASSQQSQETQYF
D: TRBD1; J: TRBJ1-2; size: few; V: TRBV4-1; DNA: TGCGCCAGCAGCCAAGACGAGACGAGTACAGGGGTTGGCTACACCTTC; CDR3: CASSQDETSTGVGYTF
D: .; J: TRBJ1-5; size: few; V: TRBV7-8; DNA: TGTGCCAGCAGCCCCCTCCAGGACAGCCTGAGGGGCAATCAGCCCCAGCATTTT; CDR3: CASSPLQDSLRGNQPQHF
D: .; J: TRBJ2-1; size: .; V: TRBV7-2; DNA: TGTGCCAGCAGCTCCTCGGCTAATGAGCAGTTCTTC; CDR3: CASSSSANEQFF
D: .; J: TRBJ1-4; size: few; V: TRBV29-1; DNA: TGCAGCGTTGAGTTGGGTCCGAATGAAAAACTGTTTTTT; CDR3: CSVELGPNEKLFF
D: .; J: TRBJ1-4; size: once; V: TRBV28; DNA: TGTGCCAGCCATTCGGGACCCTTGAAAGAAAAACTGTTTTTT; CDR3: CASHSGPLKEKLFF
D: .; J: TRBJ1-5; size: .; V: TRBV9; DNA: TGTGCCAGCAGCGGTGGGGCAGGGTACAATCAGCCCCAGCATTTT; CDR3: CASSGGAGYNQPQHF
D: .; J: TRBJ1-2; size: .; V: TRBV14; DNA: TGTGCCAGCAGCAGTTTCAATGGACGGAGTAACTATGGCTACACCTTC; CDR3: CASSSFNGRSNYGYTF